Presented here are 21 T cell receptor beta chains from one specimen sequenced in a study of blood T cell repertoires in COVID-19 (dated by TCRdb to 2018 to 2021). The method behind the library was the immunoSEQ multiplex PCR assay. The immuneACCESS repertoire file appears here via TCRdb, limited to in-frame rearrangements. These files lack a portion of the clones; in checked studies, under half of the deficit traces to unresolved V genes, and the cause of the others is not known. For this sample the table gives tens of thousands of clones, of which more than 80% were detected only once. The leading ten clones occupy 4% to 5% of the sample. Input material: peripheral blood. These receptors all come from a human donor in a cohort sampled during active COVID-19.

This rearrangement joins TRBV18 to TRBJ1-3, with 12 bases identical to TRBD1. V lost 3 bases, J lost 8 bases, and 2 bases stayed unmatched. From germline, CDR1 is KGHSH and CDR2 LQKENI. CDR3 size: 14 residues. The CDR3 nucleotides read TGTGCCAGCTCACCGGGACAGGGGGCTCACACCATATATTTT. It specifies CASSPGQGAHTIYF. Together with reference TRBV18 and TRBJ1-3, the CDR3 gives the full variable domain: NAGVMQNPRHLVRRRGQEARLRCSPMKGHSHVYWYRQLPEEGLKFMVYLQKENIIDESGMPKERFSAEFPKEGPSILRIQQVVRGDSAAYFCASSPGQGAHTIYFGEGSWLTVV.

The V call is TRBV15, the J call TRBJ2-3; weak D call: TRBD1 (7 bases). The CDR3 extends over 15 amino acids. The germline CDR1 and CDR2 sequences are LNHNV and YYDKDF (reference sequence). The V end was cut by 8 bases, the J end by 9 bases, with 24 bases between. The CDR3 protein is CATQGGSNGVVTQYF. In DNA, the CDR3 is TGTGCCACCCAGGGGGGATCCAACGGCGTGGTGACGCAGTATTTT. Complete variable domain (other parts from reference TRBV15 and TRBJ2-3): DAMVIQNPRYQVTQFGKPVTLSCSQTLNHNVMYWYQQKSSQAPKLLFHYYDKDFNNEADTPDNFQSRRPNTSFCFLDIRSPGLGDTAMYLCATQGGSNGVVTQYFGPGTRLTVL.

The chain links TRBV27 to TRBJ1-5, with 9 positions matching TRBD1. Germline lookup yields CDR1 MNHEY and CDR2 SMNVEV (reference sequence). Losses at the gene ends were 4 bases for V and 4 bases for J; bases not matched to a gene: 8. The CDR3 loop spans 16 amino acids. CDR3 in amino acids: CASSSSGTGWNQPQHF. Here the CDR3 DNA reads TGTGCCAGCAGTTCCTCCGGGACAGGGTGGAATCAGCCCCAGCATTTT.

The chain joins TRBV7-9 to TRBJ2-2; 14 nucleotides align to TRBD2. This CDR3 spans 18 amino acids. The V segment lost 2 bases and the J segment 6 bases; nucleotides outside the gene matches: 8. Germline CDR1 reads SEHNR; CDR2 reads FQNEAQ (reference sequence). The CDR3 DNA reads as TGTGCCAGCAGCTTAATATCCCAGGGACTAGCGGGGGCCGGGGAGCTGTTTTTT. The encoded protein is CASSLISQGLAGAGELFF. Supplemented by reference TRBV7-9 and TRBJ2-2, the full variable domain reads DTGVSQNPRHKITKRGQNVTFRCDPISEHNRLYWYRQTLGQGPEFLTYFQNEAQLEKSRLLSDRFSAERPKGSFSTLEIQRTEQGDSAMYLCASSLISQGLAGAGELFFGEGSRLTVL.

This CDR3 reads CASSLYNQPQHF. In DNA, the CDR3 is TGTGCCAGCAGCTTGTATAATCAGCCCCAGCATTTT. The V and J genes are TRBV5-4 and TRBJ1-5; no clear D gene. CDR3 length: 12 residues. Germline V gives CDR1 SGHNT, CDR2 YYREEE (reference sequence). Trimming removed 1 base at V and 4 bases at J, with 3 bases between.

V is TRBV3-1 (or the pseudogene TRBV3-2) and J is TRBJ2-1; 12 positions match TRBD2. V trimming: 4 bases; J trimming: 7 bases; junction bases outside the gene matches: 2. The germline V gene has CDR1 LGHDT and CDR2 YNNKEL (reference sequence). The CDR3 covers 14 residues. CDR3 DNA: TGTGCCAGCAGCCTTGGACTAGCGGGGAATGAGCAGTTCTTC. Its protein product is CASSLGLAGNEQFF.

The rearrangement links TRBV6-2 or TRBV6-3 to TRBJ2-3; D remains ambiguous. CDR3 length: 12 amino acids. From germline, CDR1 is MNHEY and CDR2 SVGEGT. V was clipped by 5 bases and J by 2 bases, with 5 bases between them. The CDR3 sequence: CASSTATDTQYF. CDR3 bases: TGTGCCAGCAGTACAGCCACAGATACGCAGTATTTT.

The rearrangement links TRBV3-1 (or the pseudogene TRBV3-2) to TRBJ2-5, with D uncertain. The CDR3 spans 14 residues. V was clipped by 1 base and J by 5 bases, with 11 bases between them. The germline CDR1 and CDR2 sequences are LGHDT and YNNKEL (reference sequence). The CDR3 sequence: CASSQGSMRETQYF. The CDR3 coding sequence is TGTGCCAGCAGCCAAGGCTCGATGCGGGAGACCCAGTACTTC.

This rearrangement joins TRBV7-9 to TRBJ1-2; D gene uncertain. The V end was cut by 5 bases, the J end by 6 bases, with 16 bases between. The germline gives CDR1 SEHNR, CDR2 FQNEAQ (reference sequence). This CDR3 spans 14 amino acids. The CDR3 sequence: CASSTPSPVHGYTF. CDR3 DNA sequence: TGTGCCAGCAGCACCCCCAGTCCCGTGCATGGCTACACCTTC.

This clone was recorded only once. The gene calls are TRBV28 and TRBJ2-7; TRBD1 matches 12 bases. Germline V CDR1 and CDR2: MDHEN, SYDVKM. The V and J ends lost 8 bases and 5 bases, in that order; junction bases with no gene match: 10. The CDR3 is made up of 15 amino acids. CDR3 amino acids: CASRLRGQGAHEQYF. Written as DNA, the CDR3 is TGTGCCAGCCGACTCCGGGGACAGGGGGCTCACGAGCAGTACTTC. Together with reference TRBV28 and TRBJ2-7, the CDR3 gives the full variable domain: DVKVTQSSRYLVKRTGEKVFLECVQDMDHENMFWYRQDPGLGLRLIYFSYDVKMKEKGDIPEGYSVSREKKERFSLILESASTNQTSMYLCASRLRGQGAHEQYFGPGTRLTVT.

The chain couples TRBV30 to TRBJ1-4; 8 nucleotides line up with TRBD1. This CDR3 comprises 15 residues. The V and J ends lost 3 bases and 7 bases, in that order; junction bases with no gene match: 10. Germline CDR1 GTSNPN, CDR2 SVGIG (reference sequence). The CDR3 spells CAWSSQGVRSEKLFF. The CDR3 region has the DNA TGTGCCTGGAGCTCACAGGGGGTGAGGTCTGAAAAACTGTTTTTT.

The V and J genes are TRBV21-1 and TRBJ1-1; the table's D call of TRBD1 was not tested on the DNA. TRBV21-1 is given as a pseudogene. The CDR3 loop spans 20 amino acids. In nucleotides, the CDR3 is TGTGCCAGCAGCAAAGAGGGGATTGGAGCAGAACATCTTTGTTACACTGAAGCTTTCTTT. Its translation: CASSKEGIGAEHLCYTEAFF.

The chain combines TRBV7-2 with TRBJ1-5, with a weak D call TRBD1 (5 bases). The CDR3 is 14 amino acids. The germline V gene encodes CDR1 SGHTA and CDR2 FQGNSA. V lost 5 bases and J lost 0, with 8 bases in between. CDR3 amino acids: CASSQGVSNQPQHF. The CDR3 nucleotides are TGTGCCAGCAGCCAAGGGGTTAGCAATCAGCCCCAGCATTTT.

The chain uses TRBV2 and TRBJ2-3; D perhaps matches TRBD2 (6 bases). Per germline, CDR1 SNHLY and CDR2 FYNNEI. The CDR3 spans 14 residues. With 6 bases removed from V and 1 base from J, the gap between germline ends came to 11 bases. The chain's CDR3 is CASSPQRGTDTQYF. CDR3 nucleotide sequence: TGTGCCAGCAGCCCTCAGCGGGGCACAGATACGCAGTATTTT.

This chain connects TRBV10-3 to TRBJ2-7; 8 nucleotides agree with TRBD2. There are 14 residues in the CDR3. V lost 7 bases, J lost 5 bases, and 10 bases stayed unmatched. Germline V gene data show CDR1 as ENHRY and CDR2 as SYGVKD. CDR3 sequence reads: CAITPGGGSNEQYF. Written as DNA, the CDR3 is TGTGCCATCACTCCCGGGGGGGGATCAAACGAGCAGTACTTC.

The chain links TRBV7-2 to TRBJ1-1; the D gene is possibly TRBD1 (6 bases). CDR1 SGHTA and CDR2 FQGNSA come from the germline V gene. V was clipped by 3 bases and J by 1 base, with 6 bases between them. This CDR3 comprises 13 residues. CDR3 in amino acids: CASSLDRNTEAFF. For the CDR3, the DNA is TGTGCCAGCAGCTTGGACAGGAACACTGAAGCTTTCTTT.

Note on this clone: This specimen includes other DNA sequences encoding the same CDR3. The chain links TRBV5-1 to TRBJ1-1; 8 positions match TRBD1. V lost 5 bases to trimming and J lost 1 base; unmatched junction nucleotides: 4. This CDR3 is 14 amino acids long. Germline CDR1 and CDR2: SGHRS and YFSETQ. This chain's CDR3 is CASSSGQGNTEAFF. CDR3 coding DNA: TGCGCCAGCAGTAGTGGACAGGGGAACACTGAAGCTTTCTTT.

DNA for the CDR3: TGTGCCAGCAGTTACGCTGAGGCGAACACTGAAGCTTTCTTT. Encoded protein: CASSYAEANTEAFF. V usage is TRBV6-6 and J usage is TRBJ1-1; D remains ambiguous. CDR3 size: 14 residues. V was clipped by 2 bases and J by 1 base, with 8 bases between them. CDR1 is MNHNY, CDR2 SVGAGI, per germline (reference sequence).

The chain links TRBV5-1 to TRBJ1-1; TRBD1 matches 9 bases. Germline values: CDR1 SGHRS, CDR2 YFSETQ. There are 14 residues in the CDR3. V was pared by 7 bases and J by 0 bases, with 4 bases of the junction left unmatched. CDR3 protein: CASQQGALNTEAFF. The CDR3 DNA follows: TGCGCCAGCCAACAGGGGGCCCTGAACACTGAAGCTTTCTTT.

This sequence joins TRBV7-9 and TRBJ1-4; perhaps TRBD1 as D (5 bases). CDR1 and CDR2 from the germline V gene are SEHNR and FQNEAQ (reference sequence). The ends were cut back, 5 bases at V and 8 bases at J, with 21 bases in the middle. CDR3 length: 16 amino acids. The CDR3 region is CASSPSLGGSGEKLFF. CDR3 bases: TGTGCCAGCAGCCCCAGCCTGGGGGGGTCGGGGGAAAAACTGTTTTTT.

This chain connects TRBV21-1 to TRBJ2-1; the table's D call of TRBD2 was not tested on the DNA. TRBV21-1 is marked as a pseudogene. This CDR3 is built from 16 residues. CDR3 DNA: TGTGCCAGCAGCAAAAGGCTAGCGGGAGAAGACAATGAGCAGTTCTTC. Residues: CASSKRLAGEDNEQFF.